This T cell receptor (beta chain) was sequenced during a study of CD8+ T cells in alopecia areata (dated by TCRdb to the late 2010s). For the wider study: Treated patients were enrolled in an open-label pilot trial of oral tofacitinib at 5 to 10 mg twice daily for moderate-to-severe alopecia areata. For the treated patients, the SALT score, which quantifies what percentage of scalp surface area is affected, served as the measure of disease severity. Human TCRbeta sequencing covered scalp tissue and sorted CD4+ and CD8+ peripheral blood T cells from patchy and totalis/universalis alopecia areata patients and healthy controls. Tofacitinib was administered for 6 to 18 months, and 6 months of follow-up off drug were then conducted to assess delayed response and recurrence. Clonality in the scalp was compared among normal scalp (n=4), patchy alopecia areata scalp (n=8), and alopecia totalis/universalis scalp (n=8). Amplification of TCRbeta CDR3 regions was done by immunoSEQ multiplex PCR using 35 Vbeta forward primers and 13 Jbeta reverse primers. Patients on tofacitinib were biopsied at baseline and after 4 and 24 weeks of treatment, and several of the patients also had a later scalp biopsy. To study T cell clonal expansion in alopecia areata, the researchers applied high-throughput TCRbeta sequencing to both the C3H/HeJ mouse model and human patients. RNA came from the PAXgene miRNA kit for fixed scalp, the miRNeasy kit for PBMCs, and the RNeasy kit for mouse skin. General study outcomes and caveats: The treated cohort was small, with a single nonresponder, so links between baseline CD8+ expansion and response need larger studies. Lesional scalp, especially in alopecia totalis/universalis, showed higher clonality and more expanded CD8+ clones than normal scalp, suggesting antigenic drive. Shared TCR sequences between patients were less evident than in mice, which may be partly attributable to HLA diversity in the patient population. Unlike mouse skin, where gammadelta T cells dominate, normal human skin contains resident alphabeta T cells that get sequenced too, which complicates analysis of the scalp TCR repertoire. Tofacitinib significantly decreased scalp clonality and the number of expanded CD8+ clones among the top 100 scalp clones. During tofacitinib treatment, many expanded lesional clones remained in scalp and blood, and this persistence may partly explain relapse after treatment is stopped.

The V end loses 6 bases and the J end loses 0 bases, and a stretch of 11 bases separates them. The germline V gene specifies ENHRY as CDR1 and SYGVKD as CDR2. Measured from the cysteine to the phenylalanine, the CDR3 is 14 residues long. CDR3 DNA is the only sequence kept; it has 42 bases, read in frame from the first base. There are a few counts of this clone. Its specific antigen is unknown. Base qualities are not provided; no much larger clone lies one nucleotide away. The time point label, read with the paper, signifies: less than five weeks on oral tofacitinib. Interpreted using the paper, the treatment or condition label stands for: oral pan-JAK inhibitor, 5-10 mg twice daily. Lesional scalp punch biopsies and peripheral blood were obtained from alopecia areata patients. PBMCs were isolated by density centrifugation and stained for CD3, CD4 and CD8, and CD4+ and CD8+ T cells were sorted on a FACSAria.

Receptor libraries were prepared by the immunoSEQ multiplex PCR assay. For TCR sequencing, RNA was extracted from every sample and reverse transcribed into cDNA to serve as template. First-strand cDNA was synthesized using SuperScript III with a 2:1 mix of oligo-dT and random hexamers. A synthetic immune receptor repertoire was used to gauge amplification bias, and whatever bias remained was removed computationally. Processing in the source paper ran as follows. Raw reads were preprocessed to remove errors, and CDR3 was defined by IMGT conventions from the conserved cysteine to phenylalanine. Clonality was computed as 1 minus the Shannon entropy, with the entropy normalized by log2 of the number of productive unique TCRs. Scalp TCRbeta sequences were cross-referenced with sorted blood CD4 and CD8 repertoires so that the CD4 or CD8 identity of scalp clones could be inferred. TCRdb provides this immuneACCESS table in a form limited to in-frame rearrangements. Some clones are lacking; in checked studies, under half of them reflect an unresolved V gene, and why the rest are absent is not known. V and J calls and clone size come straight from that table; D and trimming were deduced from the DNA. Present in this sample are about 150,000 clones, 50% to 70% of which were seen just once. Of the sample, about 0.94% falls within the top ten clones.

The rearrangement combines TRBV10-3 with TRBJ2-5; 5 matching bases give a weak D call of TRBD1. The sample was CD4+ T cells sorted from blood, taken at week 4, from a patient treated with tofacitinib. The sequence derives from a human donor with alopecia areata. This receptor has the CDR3 CAIRGKQDQETQYF. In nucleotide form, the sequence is TGTGCCATCAGGGGAAAACAGGACCAAGAGACCCAGTACTTC.